The rows below give T cell receptor beta chains drawn from one sample of a study of T cell responses to AZD1222 COVID-19 vaccine. The data were produced by immunoSEQ multiplex PCR, yet TCRdb's version contains in-frame clones alone and is incomplete. The table includes 60,000 or so clones, roughly 82% detected once. Sequencing was performed on peripheral blood, taken on day 0 of AZD1222 vaccination. The receptor source for this set is an adult in good health. Both conserved end residues are part of each CDR3. The order of the fields is J gene, V gene, clone size, D gene, CDR3 protein, CDR3 DNA. D genes are given only for firm matches. Expanded clones are given a class, and other clones once, few, many or no size at all.

J: TRBJ1-2; V: TRBV7-2; size: .; D: .; CDR3: CASNLEIFYGYTF; DNA: TGTGCCAGTAACCTGGAGATTTTCTATGGCTACACCTTC
J: TRBJ1-5; V: TRBV7-2; size: .; D: TRBD1; CDR3: CASIPGPGTDYSNQPQHF; DNA: TGTGCCAGCATCCCTGGGCCCGGGACAGACTATAGCAATCAGCCCCAGCATTTT
J: TRBJ2-5; V: TRBV29-1; size: .; D: .; CDR3: CSVETGTSHGTQYF; DNA: TGCAGCGTTGAGACCGGGACCTCTCATGGGACCCAGTACTTC
J: TRBJ2-1; V: TRBV7-9; size: once; D: TRBD1; CDR3: CASKRTGGNEQFF; DNA: TGTGCCAGCAAACGGACAGGGGGGAATGAGCAGTTCTTC
J: TRBJ1-2; V: TRBV18; size: .; D: .; CDR3: CASSPNSLRAGPSGYTF; DNA: TGTGCCAGCTCACCAAACAGCCTAAGAGCAGGGCCCTCTGGCTACACCTTC
J: TRBJ2-7; V: TRBV4-1; size: few; D: TRBD2; CDR3: CASSQPGLATYEQYF; DNA: TGCGCCAGCAGCCAACCGGGACTAGCGACCTACGAGCAGTACTTC
J: TRBJ1-1; V: TRBV6-5; size: .; D: TRBD1; CDR3: CASSSTGGPTEAFF; DNA: TGTGCCAGCAGTTCGACAGGGGGTCCCACTGAAGCTTTCTTT
J: TRBJ2-1; V: TRBV20-1; size: .; D: .; CDR3: CSAWSYNEQFF; DNA: TGCAGTGCCTGGTCCTACAATGAGCAGTTCTTC
J: TRBJ1-5; V: TRBV6-2/TRBV6-3; size: .; D: .; CDR3: CASSYALAEGRSNQPQHF; DNA: TGTGCCAGCAGTTACGCACTTGCGGAGGGTAGGAGCAATCAGCCCCAGCATTTT
J: TRBJ1-5; V: TRBV6-2/TRBV6-3; size: once; D: .; CDR3: CASSYAGLNQPQHF; DNA: TGTGCCAGCAGTTACGCGGGCCTAAATCAGCCCCAGCATTTT
J: TRBJ2-3; V: TRBV28; size: .; D: TRBD2; CDR3: CASSLGLAGGSSTDTQYF; DNA: TGTGCCAGCAGTTTAGGACTAGCGGGAGGATCGAGCACAGATACGCAGTATTTT
J: TRBJ2-1; V: TRBV6-2/TRBV6-3; size: .; D: TRBD2; CDR3: CASSSGTSGHNEQFF; DNA: TGTGCCAGCAGTTCCGGGACTAGCGGTCACAATGAGCAGTTCTTC
J: TRBJ1-4; V: TRBV15; size: .; D: .; CDR3: CATSREVGEKLFF; DNA: TGTGCCACCAGCAGAGAAGTTGGTGAAAAACTGTTTTTT
J: TRBJ1-2; V: TRBV27; size: .; D: TRBD1; CDR3: CASSPTGPYGYTF; DNA: TGTGCCAGCAGTCCGACAGGGCCCTATGGCTACACCTTC
J: TRBJ2-1; V: TRBV11-2; size: .; D: .; CDR3: CASSQNPYNEQFF; DNA: TGTGCCAGCAGCCAAAATCCTTACAATGAGCAGTTCTTC
J: TRBJ1-2; V: TRBV27; size: few; D: .; CDR3: CASSLTGPYGYTF; DNA: TGTGCCAGCAGTTTAACAGGGCCCTATGGCTACACCTTC
J: TRBJ2-3; V: TRBV27; size: .; D: TRBD2; CDR3: CASSLPRGLAGGPVPTDTQYF; DNA: TGTGCCAGCAGTTTACCCCGGGGACTAGCGGGAGGGCCCGTCCCCACAGATACGCAGTATTTT
J: TRBJ1-1; V: TRBV7-9; size: .; D: TRBD1; CDR3: CASSPTGSRNTEAFF; DNA: TGTGCCAGCAGCCCGACAGGGTCTAGGAACACTGAAGCTTTCTTT
J: TRBJ2-1; V: TRBV19; size: .; D: .; CDR3: CASSTSGPTWDNEQFF; DNA: TGTGCCAGTAGTACATCGGGCCCTACGTGGGACAATGAGCAGTTCTTC
J: TRBJ1-1; V: TRBV27; size: .; D: .; CDR3: CASSFRALDTEAFF; DNA: TGTGCCAGCAGTTTCCGGGCCCTCGATACTGAAGCTTTCTTT
J: TRBJ1-4; V: TRBV27; size: .; D: .; CDR3: CASSLARRNEKLFF; DNA: TGTGCCAGCAGTTTAGCTAGGAGGAATGAAAAACTGTTTTTT
J: TRBJ2-3; V: TRBV6-5; size: .; D: TRBD2; CDR3: CASTATSGRDTQYF; DNA: TGTGCCAGCACTGCGACTAGCGGGAGAGATACGCAGTATTTT
J: TRBJ2-3; V: TRBV5-4; size: .; D: .; CDR3: CASSLGIGRAERADTQYF; DNA: TGTGCCAGCAGCTTGGGTATAGGGCGGGCAGAGCGAGCAGATACGCAGTATTTT
J: TRBJ2-5; V: TRBV19; size: .; D: TRBD2; CDR3: CASSTSGTYQETQYF; DNA: TGTGCCAGTAGTACTAGCGGGACGTACCAAGAGACCCAGTACTTC
J: TRBJ1-2; V: TRBV25-1; size: .; D: TRBD1; CDR3: CASSLITGGIDGYTF; DNA: TGTGCCAGCAGTCTGATAACAGGGGGCATAGATGGCTACACCTTC
J: TRBJ1-4; V: TRBV7-9; size: .; D: .; CDR3: CASSLASFEKLFF; DNA: TGTGCCAGCAGCTTAGCCTCGTTTGAAAAACTGTTTTTT
J: TRBJ1-6; V: TRBV5-4; size: .; D: TRBD1; CDR3: CASSRTGVRYSSYNSPLHF; DNA: TGTGCCAGCAGCCGCACAGGGGTCCGCTACTCCTCCTATAATTCACCCCTCCACTTT
J: TRBJ2-6; V: TRBV3-1/TRBV3-2; size: .; D: TRBD2; CDR3: CASSRRTSAISGANVLTF; DNA: TGTGCCAGCAGCCGACGGACTAGCGCAATTTCTGGGGCCAACGTCCTGACTTTC
J: TRBJ2-1; V: TRBV27; size: .; D: .; CDR3: CASSLKEKVNNEQFF; DNA: TGTGCCAGCAGTTTAAAGGAAAAGGTTAACAATGAGCAGTTCTTC
J: TRBJ1-6; V: TRBV6-1; size: once; D: TRBD1; CDR3: CASSGRQGAYNSPLHF; DNA: TGTGCCAGCAGTGGACGACAGGGCGCTTATAATTCACCCCTCCACTTT
J: TRBJ1-5; V: TRBV21-1; size: few; D: .; CDR3: CASSNKGLSNQPQHF; DNA: TGTGCCAGCAGCAACAAGGGGCTCAGCAATCAGCCCCAGCATTTT
J: TRBJ2-1; V: TRBV5-6; size: .; D: TRBD1; CDR3: CASSFTGGTRIF; DNA: TGTGCCAGCAGCTTTACAGGGGGCACGAGAATCTTC
J: TRBJ1-1; V: TRBV2; size: .; D: .; CDR3: CASSDIGDTEAFF; DNA: TGTGCCAGCAGTGATATCGGAGACACTGAAGCTTTCTTT
J: TRBJ2-1; V: TRBV6-1; size: .; D: TRBD2; CDR3: CASSETASGRNEQFF; DNA: TGTGCCAGCAGTGAAACGGCTAGCGGGAGAAATGAGCAGTTCTTC
J: TRBJ2-2; V: TRBV30; size: .; D: .; CDR3: CAWSLKGPGELFF; DNA: TGTGCCTGGAGCCTCAAGGGGCCCGGGGAGCTGTTTTTT
J: TRBJ2-3; V: TRBV7-2; size: .; D: .; CDR3: CASSLVLRVIDTQYF; DNA: TGTGCCAGCAGCTTAGTACTGAGAGTTATAGATACGCAGTATTTT
J: TRBJ2-1; V: TRBV20-1; size: once; D: TRBD2; CDR3: CSAIREGEQFF; DNA: TGCAGTGCTATCCGGGAGGGTGAGCAGTTCTTC
J: TRBJ1-3; V: TRBV27; size: .; D: .; CDR3: CASSSRGSHGNTIYF; DNA: TGTGCCAGCAGTTCCCGGGGCTCACATGGAAACACCATATATTTT
J: TRBJ1-1; V: TRBV7-9; size: once; D: .; CDR3: CASDGGSGRNTEAFF; DNA: TGTGCCAGCGATGGGGGATCAGGGAGAAACACTGAAGCTTTCTTT
J: TRBJ2-3; V: TRBV21-1; size: .; D: .; CDR3: CASSTRPGLAGDTDTQYF; DNA: TGTGCCAGCAGCACCCGCCCGGGACTAGCGGGGGACACAGATACGCAGTATTTT
J: TRBJ2-7; V: TRBV3-1/TRBV3-2; size: .; D: .; CDR3: CASSQDNRGYEQYF; DNA: TGTGCCAGCAGCCAAGACAACCGAGGCTACGAGCAGTACTTC
J: TRBJ1-3; V: TRBV6-5; size: .; D: .; CDR3: CASLGGAGNTIYF; DNA: TGTGCCAGCCTGGGGGGAGCAGGAAACACCATATATTTT